These 8 T cell receptor beta chains share one sample of origin, sequenced in a study of cytomegalovirus exposure and HLA in healthy donors (dated by TCRdb to the late 2010s). The library was generated by the immunoSEQ multiplex PCR assay. For the multiplex PCR, a mixture combining 60 forward primers for TCR Vbeta segments and 13 reverse primers for TCR Jbeta segments was used. The immuneACCESS repertoire file appears here via TCRdb, limited to in-frame rearrangements. These files lack a portion of the clones; in checked studies, under half of the deficit traces to unresolved V genes, and the cause of the others is not known. In this sample the table shows about 140,000 clones, roughly 79% of which occur a single time. The ten largest clones add up to around 1.5% of the sample. Source material: PBMCs. These receptors originate from a man aged 25-45 years in good health and CMV-seropositive.

The chain links TRBV7-9 to TRBJ2-2, with 7 bases identical to TRBD1. This CDR3 spans 12 amino acids. With 7 bases clipped from V and 7 bases from J, the junction kept 3 bases outside the gene matches. Germline V CDR1 and CDR2: SEHNR, FQNEAQ (reference sequence). In DNA form, the CDR3 reads TGTGCCAGCACCCAGGGGGTCGGGGAGCTGTTTTTT. The encoded protein is CASTQGVGELFF. The variable domain in full, completed from reference TRBV7-9 and TRBJ2-2, reads DTGVSQNPRHKITKRGQNVTFRCDPISEHNRLYWYRQTLGQGPEFLTYFQNEAQLEKSRLLSDRFSAERPKGSFSTLEIQRTEQGDSAMYLCASTQGVGELFFGEGSRLTVL.

The J gene is TRBJ1-2, the V gene TRBV5-6; D is possibly TRBD1 (5 bases). The CDR3 extends over 15 amino acids. Germline V gene sequence: CDR1 SGHDT, CDR2 YYEEEE. V lost 2 bases and J lost 5, with 16 bases in between. CDR3 sequence: CASSLPLLTEYGYTF. The CDR3 DNA is TGTGCCAGCAGCTTACCACTCTTGACAGAGTATGGCTACACCTTC.

V and J are TRBV12-5 and TRBJ1-1, with D perhaps matching TRBD1 (5 bases). Trimming took 0 bases from V and 3 from J, leaving 11 bases between them. The CDR3 is made up of 15 amino acids. Germline V CDR1 and CDR2: LGHNT, FRNRAP. The DNA for the CDR3 is TGTGCTAGTGGTTTGGTACCGGGGGGTGACACTGAAGCTTTCTTT. This encodes CASGLVPGGDTEAFF.

The CDR3 is CASSYQASYNEQFF. DNA of the CDR3: TGTGCCAGCAGTTACCAGGCTTCTTACAATGAGCAGTTCTTC. V and J are TRBV6-6 and TRBJ2-1; no firm D call. V lost 2 bases and J 4 bases, leaving 9 bases between the germline ends. CDR3 length: 14 amino acids. From germline, CDR1 is MNHNY and CDR2 SVGAGI (reference sequence).

The V call is TRBV15, the J call TRBJ2-7, with TRBD2 as a possible D gene (6 bases). Germline V gene lookup returns CDR1 LNHNV and CDR2 YYDKDF (reference sequence). V lost 4 bases, J lost 6 bases, and 10 bases lay in between. The CDR3 has 12 residues. CDR3 loop: CATSTGRSEQYF. For the CDR3, the DNA is TGTGCCACCAGCACTGGGAGGAGCGAGCAGTACTTC.

Only one count was recorded for this clone. The J gene is TRBJ1-2, the V gene TRBV28; a weak D match, TRBD1 (5 bases). CDR1 and CDR2 (germline): MDHEN, SYDVKM. V lost 6 bases to trimming and J lost 7 bases, with 18 bases between them. This CDR3 comprises 14 residues. CDR3 sequence: CASSSLSGGSGYTF. The CDR3 DNA reads as TGTGCCAGCAGCTCACTAAGTGGGGGGTCTGGCTACACCTTC.

Written as DNA, the CDR3 is TGTGCCAGCAGTGGGACAGGGATCTATGGCTACACCTTC. As protein: CASSGTGIYGYTF. V usage is TRBV6-1 and J usage is TRBJ1-2; 8 nucleotides match TRBD1. Trimming cost V 4 bases and J 4 bases; bases outside gene matches: 2. Germline V lookup: CDR1 MNHNS, CDR2 SASEGT. CDR3 length: 13 amino acids.

This chain links TRBV27 with TRBJ2-7; 10 bases fit TRBD1. Germline trimming cut 6 bases from V and 8 bases from J; bases unmatched to any gene: 7. There are 13 residues in the CDR3. The germline gives CDR1 MNHEY, CDR2 SMNVEV (reference sequence). The CDR3 sequence is CASRPGTGAKQYF. The DNA of the CDR3 is TGTGCCAGCAGGCCCGGGACAGGGGCGAAGCAGTACTTC.